These T cell receptor beta chains were read from a single sample in a study of blood T cell repertoires in COVID-19. Data came from immunoSEQ multiplex PCR; TCRdb stores just in-frame clones and leaves some out. The sample has fewer than 200,000 clones; more than 75% are singletons. Sequencing used peripheral blood. These receptors all stem from a man aged 40-50 years with active or convalescent COVID-19. The CDR3 runs from the conserved cysteine through the conserved F or W. D genes are given only for firm matches. Part of the rows lack a size; the others show once, few, many or a class for expanded clones.

d_gene	v_gene	abundance	j_gene	CDR3aa	CDR3nt
.	TRBV5-6	once	TRBJ1-2	CASSVGGRYGYTF	TGTGCCAGCAGCGTCGGGGGGCGATATGGCTACACCTTC
TRBD1	TRBV5-4	.	TRBJ2-5	CASGYRGVGETQYF	TGTGCCAGCGGATACAGGGGTGTAGGCGAGACCCAGTACTTC
.	TRBV24-1	once	TRBJ2-2	CATSDLTGGLSTGELFF	TGTGCCACCAGTGATTTAACAGGGGGACTATCCACCGGGGAGCTGTTTTTT
.	TRBV5-1	.	TRBJ1-1	CASSLGDFSDTEAFF	TGCGCCAGCAGCTTGGGGGACTTCTCAGACACTGAAGCTTTCTTT
TRBD2	TRBV19	.	TRBJ2-5	CASSPPGGRETQYF	TGTGCCAGTAGTCCGCCGGGAGGGCGAGAGACCCAGTACTTC
TRBD1	TRBV5-1	.	TRBJ2-1	CASSFKDRGTPYNEQFF	TGCGCCAGCAGCTTCAAAGACAGGGGGACTCCTTACAATGAGCAGTTCTTC
TRBD1	TRBV19	.	TRBJ1-1	CASSMTGLNTEAFF	TGTGCCAGTAGTATGACAGGGTTGAACACTGAAGCTTTCTTT
.	TRBV18	.	TRBJ1-1	CASSPNQAEAFF	TGTGCCAGCTCACCAAATCAGGCTGAAGCTTTCTTT
TRBD1	TRBV5-1	once	TRBJ2-7	CASSLAGQGLYEQYF	TGCGCCAGCAGCTTGGCGGGACAGGGGCTCTACGAGCAGTACTTC
.	TRBV6-2/TRBV6-3	.	TRBJ1-2	CASSSLRFDYGYTF	TGTGCCAGCAGCTCGTTACGGTTTGACTATGGCTACACCTTC
TRBD1	TRBV3-1/TRBV3-2	.	TRBJ2-5	CASSQPDRGETQYF	TGTGCCAGCAGCCAGCCCGACAGGGGAGAGACCCAGTACTTC
TRBD1	TRBV7-8	.	TRBJ1-6	CASSLFLTGVNSPLHF	TGTGCCAGCAGCTTATTCCTGACAGGGGTGAATTCACCCCTCCACTTT
.	TRBV27	.	TRBJ1-1	CASSLKWQMNTEAFF	TGTGCCAGCAGTTTGAAGTGGCAGATGAACACTGAAGCTTTCTTT
TRBD2	TRBV9	.	TRBJ2-3	CASSVATQRGGRADTQYF	TGTGCCAGCAGCGTAGCAACCCAGCGGGGGGGCCGGGCAGATACGCAGTATTTT
.	TRBV9	few	TRBJ1-6	CASSGGVRVNSPLHF	TGTGCCAGCAGCGGCGGGGTCAGGGTTAATTCACCCCTCCACTTT
.	TRBV6-2/TRBV6-3	.	TRBJ2-2	CASSYSTTLANTGELFF	TGTGCCAGCAGTTACTCCACGACACTCGCGAACACCGGGGAGCTGTTTTTT
.	TRBV20-1	.	TRBJ1-4	CSVFSGEKLFF	TGCAGTGTTTTCTCGGGAGAAAAACTGTTTTTT
.	TRBV27	.	TRBJ1-1	CASSAWGGTEAFF	TGTGCCAGCAGTGCATGGGGGGGAACTGAAGCTTTCTTT
.	TRBV5-4	.	TRBJ1-5	CASSADRGQPQHF	TGTGCCAGCAGCGCAGACCGGGGACAGCCCCAGCATTTT
.	TRBV5-6	once	TRBJ1-5	CASSLFQGVNQPQHF	TGTGCCAGCAGCTTGTTCCAAGGGGTCAATCAGCCCCAGCATTTT
TRBD1	TRBV19	few	TRBJ1-6	CASSRGDSSPLHF	TGTGCCAGTAGCAGAGGGGACAGTTCACCCCTCCACTTT
TRBD1	TRBV10-3	.	TRBJ1-5	CAISAGQGNQPQHF	TGTGCCATCAGTGCCGGACAGGGAAATCAGCCCCAGCATTTT
.	TRBV2	.	TRBJ1-6	CASLQVTYSPLHF	TGTGCCAGCTTACAGGTCACTTATTCACCCCTCCACTTT
TRBD2	TRBV25-1	.	TRBJ2-7	CASLGTSGYEQYF	TGTGCCAGCCTGGGGACTAGCGGTTACGAGCAGTACTTC
.	TRBV6-2/TRBV6-3	.	TRBJ1-2	CASSYLLDSYGYTF	TGTGCCAGCAGTTACCTACTCGACAGCTATGGCTACACCTTC
.	TRBV5-1	.	TRBJ1-1	CASSSQGLKNTEAFF	TGCGCCAGCAGCTCCCAGGGACTAAAGAACACTGAAGCTTTCTTT
TRBD2	TRBV24-1	.	TRBJ2-1	CATSVVASGGNYNEQFF	TGTGCCACCAGTGTGGTGGCTAGCGGGGGGAACTACAATGAGCAGTTCTTC
TRBD2	TRBV19	.	TRBJ2-3	CASSRTPVAGGRDTQYF	TGTGCCAGTAGTAGAACCCCCGTAGCGGGGGGGCGGGATACGCAGTATTTT
TRBD1	TRBV5-4	.	TRBJ2-2	CASSPTGGSYTGELFF	TGTGCCAGCAGCCCTACAGGGGGCTCATACACCGGGGAGCTGTTTTTT
.	TRBV6-2/TRBV6-3	.	TRBJ1-2	CASSRPTGGYTF	TGTGCCAGCAGTCGTCCGACTGGAGGCTACACCTTC
.	TRBV19	.	TRBJ2-4	CASSILGASAAKNIQYF	TGTGCCAGTAGTATACTTGGGGCATCCGCAGCCAAAAACATTCAGTACTTC
.	TRBV9	.	TRBJ1-3	CASSAPFGNTIYF	TGTGCCAGCAGCGCTCCCTTTGGAAACACCATATATTTT
.	TRBV28	.	TRBJ1-1	CAILAGRNTEAFF	TGTGCCATCCTGGCTGGCAGGAACACTGAAGCTTTCTTT
TRBD1	TRBV4-1	.	TRBJ1-2	CASSQETPQGAPHF	TGCGCCAGCAGCCAGGAAACGCCCCAGGGGGCTCCCCATTTC
TRBD1	TRBV5-6	once	TRBJ1-6	CASRDGTGATSSYNSPLHF	TGTGCCAGCAGGGACGGGACAGGGGCCACGAGCTCCTATAATTCACCCCTCCACTTT
TRBD1	TRBV30	.	TRBJ1-5	CASRGSGQPQHF	TGTGCCTCCAGGGGGAGCGGCCAGCCCCAGCATTTT
.	TRBV7-8	.	TRBJ1-2	CASSLAERPGGYTF	TGTGCCAGCAGCTTAGCGGAGAGACCGGGTGGCTACACCTTC
.	TRBV24-1	few	TRBJ1-2	CATSDPAEAEGYGYTF	TGTGCCACCAGTGACCCTGCGGAGGCAGAGGGTTATGGCTACACCTTC
TRBD1	TRBV5-1	.	TRBJ2-1	CASRRQGSYNEQFF	TGCGCCAGCAGGCGACAGGGCTCCTACAATGAGCAGTTCTTC